Included here is one T cell receptor (beta chain) sequence, with context. Germline and junction disagree at one end, which may indicate a read error. This CDR3 spans 15 amino acids. Germline CDR1 MNHNS, CDR2 SASEGT. Produced via immunoSEQ multiplex PCR; TCRdb's table is partial and in-frame only. Of approximately 99,000 clones listed, 91% are singletons. This entry belongs to a study of OX40 agonist ivuxolimab in advanced cancers. Study-wide context: Melanoma, hepatocellular carcinoma, head and neck or renal cell cancer occurred in dose-escalation patients.

This TCR was sampled from an adult with an advanced solid tumor such as melanoma, head and neck, liver or kidney cancer. This rearrangement joins TRBV6-1 to TRBJ2-3; 8 nucleotides line up with TRBD1. Sequences were derived from CD4+ or CD8+ T cells sorted from blood, sampled in a trial of the OX40 agonist ivuxolimab. The CDR3: CASTEQGVTTDTQYF. In nucleotides, the CDR3 is TGTGCCAGCACTGAACAGGGGGTTACGACAGATACGCAGTATTTT.